These 19 T cell receptor beta chains were all obtained from the same sample, sequenced in a study of shared clonotypes between healthy human individuals. This table comes from immunoSEQ multiplex PCR, and its TCRdb copy is limited to in-frame clones, with some not included. Of millions of clones in the sample, roughly 95% were seen once. Naive CD8 cells comprised CD45RO-negative, CCR7-positively selected cells, excluding terminally differentiated effector memory CD45RA+ cells. The sequenced sample consisted of naive CD8+ T cells sorted from blood. These receptors all stem from a man aged 18 to 35 in good health.

This chain links TRBV5-1 with TRBJ2-1, with TRBD2 identical over 7 bases. Germline V gives CDR1 SGHRS, CDR2 YFSETQ. The CDR3 runs to 16 residues. With V trimmed by 0 bases and J by 7 bases, 10 bases remained unmatched. The CDR3 DNA sequence: TGCGCCAGCAGCTTGGAGGCGGCTAGCGGAGAGAATGAGCAGTTCTTC. Amino acids: CASSLEAASGENEQFF. The variable domain in full, with the rest retrieved from reference TRBV5-1 and TRBJ2-1, is KAGVTQTPRYLIKTRGQQVTLSCSPISGHRSVSWYQQTPGQGLQFLFEYFSETQRNKGNFPGRFSGRQFSNSRSEMNVSTLELGDSALYLCASSLEAASGENEQFFGPGTRLTVL.

This chain links TRBV5-6 with TRBJ2-2; D remains ambiguous. The CDR3 runs 13 residues. Germline values: CDR1 SGHDT, CDR2 YYEEEE. The V and J ends lost 1 base and 6 bases respectively, with 7 bases between them. CDR3 loop: CASSLIGAGELFF. In nucleotides, the CDR3 is TGTGCCAGCAGCTTGATTGGAGCCGGGGAGCTGTTTTTT.

The chain links TRBV27 to TRBJ1-1; perhaps TRBD1 as D (5 bases). The CDR3 spans 18 residues. Per germline, CDR1 MNHEY and CDR2 SMNVEV (reference sequence). Trimming left V 5 bases short and J 0 bases short, with 22 bases between. CDR3 coding DNA: TGTGCCAGCAGTCCCACCGCCGTGAGGGGCCCCATGAACACTGAAGCTTTCTTT. It encodes CASSPTAVRGPMNTEAFF.

This chain links TRBV6-1 with TRBJ2-2; D is perhaps TRBD1 (6 bases). Per the germline V gene, CDR1 is MNHNS and CDR2 is SASEGT. This CDR3 comprises 15 residues. Trimming left V 7 bases short and J 0 bases short, with 12 bases between. The CDR3 protein is CASTLDSANTGELFF. CDR3 coding DNA: TGTGCCAGCACCCTGGACAGTGCGAACACCGGGGAGCTGTTTTTT.

The chain links TRBV19 to TRBJ2-2, with 14 bases identical to TRBD2. V was clipped by 4 bases and J by 7 bases; unmatched bases: 8. The CDR3 sequence is 17 residues long. From germline, CDR1 is LNHDA and CDR2 SQIVND (reference sequence). This CDR3 reads CASSTRTSGRMGGELFF. CDR3 in DNA: TGTGCCAGTAGTACCCGGACTAGCGGGAGGATGGGCGGGGAGCTGTTTTTT.

This clone was seen only once. The chain recombines TRBV30 with TRBJ1-1, with 7 bases matching TRBD1. CDR1 and CDR2 (germline): GTSNPN, SVGIG (reference sequence). The CDR3 is made up of 15 amino acids. Unmatched junction bases numbered 9, after V lost 4 bases and J lost 1 base. The DNA of the CDR3 is TGTGCCTGGACAAAACTGGACAGGCCGAACACTGAAGCTTTCTTT. Protein: CAWTKLDRPNTEAFF.

The chain employs TRBV7-2 and TRBJ2-1; 7 bases agree with TRBD1. Unmatched junction bases numbered 7, after V lost 5 bases and J lost 3 bases. Germline V gene sequence: CDR1 SGHTA, CDR2 FQGNSA. CDR3 length equals 15 residues. The CDR3 loop reads CASSPSRQGYNEQFF. Written as DNA, the CDR3 is TGTGCCAGCAGCCCATCTCGACAGGGCTACAATGAGCAGTTCTTC.

The chain uses TRBV7-9 and TRBJ2-7, with 7 bases matching TRBD2. Trimming removed 2 bases from V and 2 bases from J; junction bases left unmatched: 3. The CDR3 consists of 14 residues. CDR1 and CDR2 from the germline V gene are SEHNR and FQNEAQ (reference sequence). The chain's CDR3 is CASSLPGRPYEQYF. The CDR3 coding sequence is TGTGCCAGCAGCTTACCCGGGAGGCCCTACGAGCAGTACTTC.

Details on this clone: The same CDR3 is also encoded by other DNA sequences in this sample. This rearrangement joins TRBV27 to TRBJ1-1; 7 bases line up with TRBD1. This CDR3 has 13 amino acids. Looked up from germline, CDR1 is MNHEY and CDR2 is SMNVEV (reference sequence). The J segment lost 4 bases and the V segment lost 4 bases, leaving 3 bases of the junction unmatched. The CDR3 nucleotides are TGTGCCAGCAGTTCCGGGACAGCCACTGAAGCTTTCTTT. It yields the protein CASSSGTATEAFF.

The chain is built from TRBV28 and TRBJ2-7; TRBD2 matches at 9 bases. J lost 2 bases, V lost 6 bases, and 5 bases had no gene match. Per the germline V gene, CDR1 is MDHEN and CDR2 is SYDVKM. The CDR3 loop spans 14 amino acids. CDR3 protein: CASRGLALTYEQYF. CDR3 DNA: TGTGCCAGCAGAGGACTAGCGCTCACCTACGAGCAGTACTTC.

V and J are TRBV6-1 and TRBJ1-4, with D perhaps TRBD1 (5 bases). V was pared by 6 bases and J by 4 bases, with 15 bases between. CDR3 size: 15 residues. Germline CDR1 is MNHNS and CDR2 is SASEGT. CDR3 in DNA: TGTGCCAGCAGCGACCCGGGGGAGGGTAATGAAAAACTGTTTTTT. This sequence encodes CASSDPGEGNEKLFF.

The chain is built from TRBV27 and TRBJ2-2; the match to TRBD2 covers 7 bases. V trimming: 5 bases; J trimming: 3 bases; junction bases outside the gene matches: 6. The CDR3 totals 15 residues. CDR1 is MNHEY, CDR2 SMNVEV, per germline (reference sequence). CDR3 bases: TGTGCCAGCAGTACCCCTGGGGGGGACACCGGGGAGCTGTTTTTT. It yields the protein CASSTPGGDTGELFF.

The V gene is TRBV13, the J gene TRBJ2-7; D unclear. V shed 4 bases and J shed 3 bases, with 10 bases lying between them. The CDR3 runs to 13 residues. Germline V gene lookup returns CDR1 PRHDT and CDR2 FYEKMQ (reference sequence). The CDR3 protein is CASSSRRNYEQYF. The CDR3 bases are TGTGCCAGCAGCTCAAGACGGAACTACGAGCAGTACTTC. Drawing the rest from reference TRBV13 and TRBJ2-7, the complete variable domain is AAGVIQSPRHLIKEKRETATLKCYPIPRHDTVYWYQQGPGQDPQFLISFYEKMQSDKGSIPDRFSAQQFSDYHSELNMSSLELGDSALYFCASSSRRNYEQYFGPGTRLTVT.

V usage is TRBV2 and J usage is TRBJ1-1; D gene uncertain. V lost 4 bases to trimming and J lost 1 base, with 16 bases between them. This CDR3 contains 16 residues. CDR1 is SNHLY and CDR2 is FYNNEI in the germline V gene. The chain's CDR3 is CASSVPAGDTNTEAFF. DNA of the CDR3: TGTGCCAGCAGTGTGCCCGCCGGGGATACGAACACTGAAGCTTTCTTT.

This clone was seen just once. This rearrangement joins TRBV5-4 to TRBJ2-2; D remains ambiguous. This CDR3 is built from 13 residues. V was pared by 0 bases and J by 5 bases, with 5 bases between. The germline gives CDR1 SGHNT, CDR2 YYREEE (reference sequence). Here the CDR3 DNA reads TGTGCCAGCAGCTTGGGGCGGACCGGGGAGCTGTTTTTT. It encodes CASSLGRTGELFF.

This chain links TRBV30 with TRBJ1-1; 8 bases map to TRBD1. This CDR3 is built from 13 residues. The junction had 8 bases not matched to a gene; V was cut back by 2 bases and J by 9 bases. The germline gives CDR1 GTSNPN, CDR2 SVGIG (reference sequence). The CDR3 DNA follows: TGTGCCTGGAGTAACCCGGGACAGGAACAAGCTTTCTTT. This codes for CAWSNPGQEQAFF.

The chain's CDR3 is CASSQGMVLTGELFF. In DNA form, the CDR3 reads TGTGCCAGCAGCCAGGGAATGGTTCTCACCGGGGAGCTGTTTTTT. The chain employs TRBV9 and TRBJ2-2, with D possibly matching TRBD1 (5 bases). V lost 4 bases to trimming and J lost 4 bases, with 14 bases between them. The CDR3 runs to 15 residues. The germline gives CDR1 SGDLS, CDR2 YYNGEE.

Notes on this clone: Other DNA variants within this sample encode the same CDR3. V usage is TRBV30 and J usage is TRBJ2-3, with 8 bases that match TRBD1. V lost 0 bases, J lost 5 bases, and 1 base stayed unmatched. The CDR3 is 13 residues long. Germline lookup yields CDR1 GTSNPN and CDR2 SVGIG (reference sequence). The DNA of the CDR3 is TGTGCCTGGAGTGTTACAGGGGGAGATACGCAGTATTTT. Its translation: CAWSVTGGDTQYF.

This clone showed up just a few times. At the DNA level, this CDR3 is encoded by other sequences in the same sample as well. The J gene is TRBJ2-7, the V gene TRBV5-6; the D is unclear. Between the trimmed V and J ends, which lost 4 bases and 3 bases, there was a span of 8 bases. Germline CDR1 is SGHDT and CDR2 is YYEEEE. CDR3 length equals 12 residues. CDR3 amino acids: CASSLQDYEQYF. The CDR3, as DNA: TGTGCCAGCAGCCTCCAGGACTACGAGCAGTACTTC. Full variable domain (outside the CDR3, taken from reference TRBV5-6 and TRBJ2-7): DAGVTQSPTHLIKTRGQQVTLRCSPKSGHDTVSWYQQALGQGPQFIFQYYEEEERQRGNFPDRFSGHQFPNYSSELNVNALLLGDSALYLCASSLQDYEQYFGPGTRLTVT.